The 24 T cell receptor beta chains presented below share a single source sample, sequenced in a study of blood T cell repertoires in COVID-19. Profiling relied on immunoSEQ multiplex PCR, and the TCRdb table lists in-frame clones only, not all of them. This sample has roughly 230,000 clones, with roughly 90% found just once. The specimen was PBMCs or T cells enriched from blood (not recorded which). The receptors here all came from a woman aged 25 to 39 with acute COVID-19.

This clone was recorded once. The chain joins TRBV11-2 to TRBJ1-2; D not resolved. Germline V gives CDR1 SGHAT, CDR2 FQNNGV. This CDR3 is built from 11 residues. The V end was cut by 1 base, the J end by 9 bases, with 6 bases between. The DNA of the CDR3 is TGTGCCAGCAGCTTAGTAGTGCGCTACACCTTC. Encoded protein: CASSLVVRYTF. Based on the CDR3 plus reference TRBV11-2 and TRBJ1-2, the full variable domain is EAGVAQSPRYKIIEKRQSVAFWCNPISGHATLYWYQQILGQGPKLLIQFQNNGVVDDSQLPKDRFSAERLKGVDSTLKIQPAKLEDSAVYLCASSLVVRYTFGSGTRLTVV.

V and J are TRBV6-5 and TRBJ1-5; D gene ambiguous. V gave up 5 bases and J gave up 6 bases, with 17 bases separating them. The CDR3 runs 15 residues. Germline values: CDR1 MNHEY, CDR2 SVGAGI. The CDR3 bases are TGTGCCAGCAGTCCCGCGCGGTCCCGGAGTCAGCCCCAGCATTTT. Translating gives CASSPARSRSQPQHF.

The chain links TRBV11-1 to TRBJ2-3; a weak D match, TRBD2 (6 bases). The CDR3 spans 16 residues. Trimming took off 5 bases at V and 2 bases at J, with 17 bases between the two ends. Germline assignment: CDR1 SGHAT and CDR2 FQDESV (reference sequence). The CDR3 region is CASSTGLQSSTDTQYF. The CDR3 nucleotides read TGTGCCAGCAGCACGGGACTCCAAAGCTCCACAGATACGCAGTATTTT.

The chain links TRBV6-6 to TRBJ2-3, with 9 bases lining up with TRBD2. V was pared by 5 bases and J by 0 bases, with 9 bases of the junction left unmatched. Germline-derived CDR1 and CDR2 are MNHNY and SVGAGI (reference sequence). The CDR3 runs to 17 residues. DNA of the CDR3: TGTGCCAGCAGTCGAGGCGGGGGGGCCCCTAGCACAGATACGCAGTATTTT. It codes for CASSRGGGAPSTDTQYF.

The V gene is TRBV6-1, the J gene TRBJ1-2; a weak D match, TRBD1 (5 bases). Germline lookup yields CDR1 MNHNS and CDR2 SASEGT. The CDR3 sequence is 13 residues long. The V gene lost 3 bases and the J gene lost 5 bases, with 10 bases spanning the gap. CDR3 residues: CASSEGGGYGYTF. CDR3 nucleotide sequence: TGTGCCAGCAGTGAGGGGGGGGGATATGGCTACACCTTC.

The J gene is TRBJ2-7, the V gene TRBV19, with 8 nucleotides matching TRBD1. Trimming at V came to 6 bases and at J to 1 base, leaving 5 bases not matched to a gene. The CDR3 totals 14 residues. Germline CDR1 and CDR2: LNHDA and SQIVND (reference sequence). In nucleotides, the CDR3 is TGTGCCAGTAGCCTGACAGGGGCTTCCTACGAGCAGTACTTC. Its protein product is CASSLTGASYEQYF.

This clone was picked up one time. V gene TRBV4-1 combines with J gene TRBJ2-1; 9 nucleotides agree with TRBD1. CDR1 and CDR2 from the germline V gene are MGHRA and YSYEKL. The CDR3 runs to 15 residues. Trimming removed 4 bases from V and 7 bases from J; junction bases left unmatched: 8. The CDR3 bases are TGCGCCAGCAGCCCATACGGGACAGGGCGGAATGAGCAGTTCTTC. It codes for CASSPYGTGRNEQFF.

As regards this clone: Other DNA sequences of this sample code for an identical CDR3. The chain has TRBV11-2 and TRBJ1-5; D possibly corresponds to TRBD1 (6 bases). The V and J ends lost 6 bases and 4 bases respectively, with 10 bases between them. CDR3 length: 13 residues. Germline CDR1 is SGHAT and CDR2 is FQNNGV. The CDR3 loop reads CASSKQGNQPQHF. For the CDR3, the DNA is TGTGCCAGCAGTAAACAGGGAAATCAGCCCCAGCATTTT.

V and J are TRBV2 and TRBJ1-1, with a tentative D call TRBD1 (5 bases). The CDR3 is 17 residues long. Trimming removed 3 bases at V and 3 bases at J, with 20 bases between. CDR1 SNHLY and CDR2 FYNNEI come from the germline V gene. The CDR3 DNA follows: TGTGCCAGCAGTGATCGGGGCACCACGGGAGCGGACACTGAAGCTTTCTTT. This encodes CASSDRGTTGADTEAFF.

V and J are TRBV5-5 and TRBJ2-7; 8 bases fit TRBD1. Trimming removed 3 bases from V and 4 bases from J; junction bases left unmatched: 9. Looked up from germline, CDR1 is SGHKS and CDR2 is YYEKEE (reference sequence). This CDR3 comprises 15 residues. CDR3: CASSSMTGAGYEQYF. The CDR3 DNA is TGTGCCAGCAGCTCCATGACAGGGGCGGGATACGAGCAGTACTTC.

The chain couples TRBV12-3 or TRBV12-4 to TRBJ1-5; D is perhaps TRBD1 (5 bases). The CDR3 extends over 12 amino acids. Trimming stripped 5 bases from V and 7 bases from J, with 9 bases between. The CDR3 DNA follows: TGTGCCAGCAGTCACTCAGGGCAGCCCCAGCATTTT. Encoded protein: CASSHSGQPQHF.

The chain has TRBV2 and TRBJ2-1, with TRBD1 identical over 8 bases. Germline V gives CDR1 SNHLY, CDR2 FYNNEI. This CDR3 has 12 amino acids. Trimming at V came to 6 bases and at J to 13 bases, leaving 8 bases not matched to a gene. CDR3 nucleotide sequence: TGTGCCAGCAGGGCGGATGACAGGGGTCAGTTCTTC. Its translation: CASRADDRGQFF.

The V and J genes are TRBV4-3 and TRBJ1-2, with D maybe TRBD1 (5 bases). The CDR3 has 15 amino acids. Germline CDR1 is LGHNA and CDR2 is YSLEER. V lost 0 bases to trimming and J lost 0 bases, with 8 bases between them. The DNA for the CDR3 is TGCGCCAGCAGCCAAGAAAGGGGTGCTAACTATGGCTACACCTTC. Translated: CASSQERGANYGYTF.

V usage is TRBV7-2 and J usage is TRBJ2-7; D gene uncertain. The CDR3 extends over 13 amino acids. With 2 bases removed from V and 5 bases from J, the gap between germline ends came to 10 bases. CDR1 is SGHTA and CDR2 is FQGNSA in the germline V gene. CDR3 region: CASSLNLSDEQYF. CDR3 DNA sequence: TGTGCCAGCAGCTTAAATCTTTCAGACGAGCAGTACTTC.

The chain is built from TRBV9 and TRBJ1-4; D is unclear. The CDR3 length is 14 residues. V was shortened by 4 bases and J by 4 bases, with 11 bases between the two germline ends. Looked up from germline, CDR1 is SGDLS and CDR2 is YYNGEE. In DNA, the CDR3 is TGTGCCAGCAGCCCCTGGGCAGGTAATGAAAAACTGTTTTTT. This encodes CASSPWAGNEKLFF.

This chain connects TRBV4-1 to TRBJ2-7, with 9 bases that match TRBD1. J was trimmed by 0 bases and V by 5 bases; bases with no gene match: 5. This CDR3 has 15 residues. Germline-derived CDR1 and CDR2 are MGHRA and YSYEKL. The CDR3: CASSASQGASYEQYF. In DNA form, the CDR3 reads TGCGCCAGCAGCGCCTCACAGGGGGCCTCCTACGAGCAGTACTTC.

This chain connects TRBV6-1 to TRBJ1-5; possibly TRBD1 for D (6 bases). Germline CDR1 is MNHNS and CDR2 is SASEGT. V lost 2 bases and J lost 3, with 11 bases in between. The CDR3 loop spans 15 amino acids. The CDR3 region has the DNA TGTGCCAGCAGTGAAACGACAGGTATCAATCAGCCCCAGCATTTT. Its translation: CASSETTGINQPQHF.

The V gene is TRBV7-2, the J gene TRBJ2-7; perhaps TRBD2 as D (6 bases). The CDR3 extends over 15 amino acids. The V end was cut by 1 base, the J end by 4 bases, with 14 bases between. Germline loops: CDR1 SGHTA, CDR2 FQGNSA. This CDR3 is CASSLGRGRQYEQYF. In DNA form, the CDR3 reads TGTGCCAGCAGCTTAGGGCGGGGCCGTCAATACGAGCAGTACTTC.

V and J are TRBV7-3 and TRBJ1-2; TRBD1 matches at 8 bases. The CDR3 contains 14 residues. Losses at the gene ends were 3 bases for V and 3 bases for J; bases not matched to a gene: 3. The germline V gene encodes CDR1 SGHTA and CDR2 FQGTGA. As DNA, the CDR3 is TGTGCCAGCAGCTTGACAGGGGTGGACTATGGCTACACCTTC. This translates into CASSLTGVDYGYTF.

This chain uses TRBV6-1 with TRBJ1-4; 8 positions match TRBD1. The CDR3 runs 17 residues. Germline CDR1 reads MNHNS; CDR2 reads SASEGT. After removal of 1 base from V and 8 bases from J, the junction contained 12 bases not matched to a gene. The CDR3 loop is CASSEGPGQGSREKLFF. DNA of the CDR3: TGTGCCAGCAGTGAAGGCCCTGGACAGGGCTCGAGGGAAAAACTGTTTTTT.

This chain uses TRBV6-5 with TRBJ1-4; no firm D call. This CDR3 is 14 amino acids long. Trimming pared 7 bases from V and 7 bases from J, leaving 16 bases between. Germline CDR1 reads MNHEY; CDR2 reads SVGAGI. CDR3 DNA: TGTGCCAGCATGGAGGTGTCGGTGGGTGAAAAACTGTTTTTT. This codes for CASMEVSVGEKLFF.

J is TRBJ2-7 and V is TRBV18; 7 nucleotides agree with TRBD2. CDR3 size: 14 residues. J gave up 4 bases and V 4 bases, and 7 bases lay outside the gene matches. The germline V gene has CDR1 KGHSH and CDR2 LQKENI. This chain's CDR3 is CASSRLGGEYEQYF. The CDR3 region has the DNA TGTGCCAGCTCACGTTTGGGGGGGGAGTACGAGCAGTACTTC.

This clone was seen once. The CDR3 region has the DNA TGTGCCAGCAGTACACGGACAGGGAGGTACGAGCAGTACTTC. It is translated as CASSTRTGRYEQYF. This chain links TRBV6-5 with TRBJ2-7, with 8 bases matching TRBD1. The CDR3 spans 14 residues. Germline V gene data show CDR1 as MNHEY and CDR2 as SVGAGI. The V gene end was trimmed by 5 bases and the J gene end by 4 bases; junction bases not matched to a gene: 7.

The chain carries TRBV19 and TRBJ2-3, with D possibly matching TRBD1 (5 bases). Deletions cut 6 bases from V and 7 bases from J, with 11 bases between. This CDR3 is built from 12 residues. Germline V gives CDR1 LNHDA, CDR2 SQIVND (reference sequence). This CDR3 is CASSLGANTQYF. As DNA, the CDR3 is TGTGCCAGTAGCCTTGGGGCGAATACGCAGTATTTT. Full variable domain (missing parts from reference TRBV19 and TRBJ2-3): DGGITQSPKYLFRKEGQNVTLSCEQNLNHDAMYWYRQDPGQGLRLIYYSQIVNDFQKGDIAEGYSVSREKKESFPLTVTSAQKNPTAFYLCASSLGANTQYFGPGTRLTVL.